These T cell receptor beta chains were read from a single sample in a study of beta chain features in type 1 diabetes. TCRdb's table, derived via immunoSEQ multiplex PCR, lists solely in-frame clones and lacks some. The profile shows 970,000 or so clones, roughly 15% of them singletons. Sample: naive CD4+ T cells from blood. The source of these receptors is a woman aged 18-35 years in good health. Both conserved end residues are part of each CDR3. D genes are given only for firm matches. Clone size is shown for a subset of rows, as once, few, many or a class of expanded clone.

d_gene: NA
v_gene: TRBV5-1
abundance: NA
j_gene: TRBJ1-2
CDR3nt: TGCGCCAGCAGCTCCACAGGGCCGGCCCATGGCTACACCTTC
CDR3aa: CASSSTGPAHGYTF

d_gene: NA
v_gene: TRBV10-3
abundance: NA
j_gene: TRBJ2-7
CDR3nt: TGTGCCATCAGGGCCCCCGGGATCCTCTCCTACGAGCAGTACTTC
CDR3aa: CAIRAPGILSYEQYF

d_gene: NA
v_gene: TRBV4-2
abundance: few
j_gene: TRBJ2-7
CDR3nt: TGTGCCAGCAGCCAAGAATTCCAGGACCACTACGAGCAGTACTTC
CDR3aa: CASSQEFQDHYEQYF

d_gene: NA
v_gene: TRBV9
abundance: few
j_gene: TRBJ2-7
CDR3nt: TGTGCCAGCAGCGCCCACGTATCAACCATATACGAGCAGTACTTC
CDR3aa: CASSAHVSTIYEQYF

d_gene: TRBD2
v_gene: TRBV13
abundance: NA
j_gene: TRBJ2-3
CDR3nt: TGTGCCAGCAGCAAGGTATCAGTAGCGGGAGTGATGGCAGATACGCAGTATTTT
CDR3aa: CASSKVSVAGVMADTQYF

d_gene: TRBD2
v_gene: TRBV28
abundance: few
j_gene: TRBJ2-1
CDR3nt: TGTGCCAGCAGACTAGCGGGAGGTAGGGATGAGCAGTTCTTC
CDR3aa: CASRLAGGRDEQFF

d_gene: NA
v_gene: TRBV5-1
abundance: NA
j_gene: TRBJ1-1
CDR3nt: TGCGCCAGCAGCTTGAAGACGTTCGGCACTGAAGCTTTCTTT
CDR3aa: CASSLKTFGTEAFF

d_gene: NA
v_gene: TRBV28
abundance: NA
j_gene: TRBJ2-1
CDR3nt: TGTGCCAGCAGTTTGTTTCGCTCCTACAATGAGCAGTTCTTC
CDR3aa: CASSLFRSYNEQFF

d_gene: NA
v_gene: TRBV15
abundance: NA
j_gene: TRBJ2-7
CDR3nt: TGTGCCACCAGCAGATCATCAGTGCCCGCGGGCGAGCAGTACTTC
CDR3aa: CATSRSSVPAGEQYF

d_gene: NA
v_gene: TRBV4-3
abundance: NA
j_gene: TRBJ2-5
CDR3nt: TGCGCCAGCAGCCAAGCTCCAGGGCGAGGTGAGACCCAGTACTTC
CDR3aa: CASSQAPGRGETQYF

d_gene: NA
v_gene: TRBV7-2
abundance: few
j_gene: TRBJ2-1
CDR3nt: TGTGCCAGCAGCTTGTGGGGGCAGGGCTCCTACAATGAGCAGTTCTTC
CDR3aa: CASSLWGQGSYNEQFF

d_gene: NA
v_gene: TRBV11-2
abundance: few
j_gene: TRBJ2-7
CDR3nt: TGTGCCAGCAGCGGAACCTACGAGCAGTACTTC
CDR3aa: CASSGTYEQYF

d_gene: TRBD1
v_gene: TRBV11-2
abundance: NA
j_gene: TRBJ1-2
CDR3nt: TGTGCCAGCAGCTTAGGAGGGGACAGGCGAATCTATGGCTACACCTTC
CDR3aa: CASSLGGDRRIYGYTF

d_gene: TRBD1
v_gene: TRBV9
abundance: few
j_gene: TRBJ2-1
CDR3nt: TGTGCCAGCAGCGGGACAGGGTCAAGGGTAAATGAGCAGTTCTTC
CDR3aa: CASSGTGSRVNEQFF

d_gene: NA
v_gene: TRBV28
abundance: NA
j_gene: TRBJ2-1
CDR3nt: TGTGCCAGCAGTTTGCCTAGTCGGACGCTGGATGAGCAGTTCTTC
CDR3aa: CASSLPSRTLDEQFF

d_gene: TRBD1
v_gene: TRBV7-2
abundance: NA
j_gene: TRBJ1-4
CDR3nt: TGTGCCAGCAGCTTACTGACAGGGGGCGAAAAACTGTTTTTT
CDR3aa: CASSLLTGGEKLFF

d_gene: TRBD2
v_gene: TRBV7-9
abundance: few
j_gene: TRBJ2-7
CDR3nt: TGTGCCAGCAGCAATATAGCGGGAGGGACCTACGAGCAGTACTTC
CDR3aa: CASSNIAGGTYEQYF

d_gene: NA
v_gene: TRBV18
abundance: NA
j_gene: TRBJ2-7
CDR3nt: TGTGCCAGCTCACCCTCGGCTGACTCCTACGAGCAGTACTTC
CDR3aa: CASSPSADSYEQYF

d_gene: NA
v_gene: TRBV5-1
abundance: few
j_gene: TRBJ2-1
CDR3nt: TGCGCCAGCAGCCCGGGCGCGAGGGGGGCCCCTCCCGATGAGCAGTTCTTC
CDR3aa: CASSPGARGAPPDEQFF

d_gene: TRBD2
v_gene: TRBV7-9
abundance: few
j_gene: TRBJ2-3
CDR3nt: TGTGCCAGCAGCTTCGCTACTAGCGGGAGCACAGATACGCAGTATTTT
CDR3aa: CASSFATSGSTDTQYF

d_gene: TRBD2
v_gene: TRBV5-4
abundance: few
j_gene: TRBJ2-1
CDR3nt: TGTGCCAGCAGCTTGGCCAACAGACTAGCGGGAGACAATGAGCAGTTCTTC
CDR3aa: CASSLANRLAGDNEQFF

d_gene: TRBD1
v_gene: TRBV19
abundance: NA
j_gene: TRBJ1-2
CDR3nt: TGTGCCAGTAGTATCCCGACAGGGAGAAACTATGGCTACACCTTC
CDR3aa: CASSIPTGRNYGYTF

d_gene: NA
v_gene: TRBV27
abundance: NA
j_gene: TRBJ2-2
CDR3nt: TGTGCCAGCAGTTCCCTACAGAACACCGGGGAGCTGTTTTTT
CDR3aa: CASSSLQNTGELFF

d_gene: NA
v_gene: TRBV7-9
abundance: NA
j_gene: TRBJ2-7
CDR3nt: TGTGCCAGCAGCTCTACTCCGTACGAGCAGTACTTC
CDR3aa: CASSSTPYEQYF

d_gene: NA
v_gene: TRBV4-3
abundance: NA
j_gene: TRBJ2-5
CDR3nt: TGCGCCAGCAGCCAATCCAGGGGCAGGGACCAAGAGACCCAGTACTTC
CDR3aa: CASSQSRGRDQETQYF

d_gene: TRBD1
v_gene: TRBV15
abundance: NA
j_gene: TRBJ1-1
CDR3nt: TGTGCCACCAGCAGAGGAGGGACAGTGAACACTGAAGCTTTCTTT
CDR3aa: CATSRGGTVNTEAFF

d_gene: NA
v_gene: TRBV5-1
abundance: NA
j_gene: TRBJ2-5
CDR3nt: TGCGCCAGCAGCTTGGGCCCTTATTCCCGAGAGACCCAGTACTTC
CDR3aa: CASSLGPYSRETQYF

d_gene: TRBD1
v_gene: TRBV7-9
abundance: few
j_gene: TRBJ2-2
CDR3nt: TGTGCCAGCAGCCAAGGACAGGGATCCGGGGAGCTGTTTTTT
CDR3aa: CASSQGQGSGELFF

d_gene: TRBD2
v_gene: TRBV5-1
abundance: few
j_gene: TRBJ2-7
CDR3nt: TGCGCCAGCAGCTTGCAACTTAGCGGGAGGCAGGTCGAGCAGTACTTC
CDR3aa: CASSLQLSGRQVEQYF

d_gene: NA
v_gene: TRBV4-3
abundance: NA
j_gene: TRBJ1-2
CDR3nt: TGCGCCAGCAGCCAAGACTGGGGCAGGGCGAGGGATGGCTACACCTTC
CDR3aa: CASSQDWGRARDGYTF

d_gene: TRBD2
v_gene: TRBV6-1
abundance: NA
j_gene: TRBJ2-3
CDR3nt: TGTGCCACCCTTAGCGGGAGTAATCCAGATACGCAGTATTTT
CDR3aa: CATLSGSNPDTQYF

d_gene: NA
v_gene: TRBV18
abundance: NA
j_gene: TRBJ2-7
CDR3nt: TGTGCCAGCTCGGCTTTCGGACAGATCAACTACGAGCAGTACTTC
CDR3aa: CASSAFGQINYEQYF

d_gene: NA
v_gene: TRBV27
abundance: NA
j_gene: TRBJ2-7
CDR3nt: TGTGCCAGCAGTTTAAGGAACCCACCAGGGGAGCAGTACTTC
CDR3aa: CASSLRNPPGEQYF

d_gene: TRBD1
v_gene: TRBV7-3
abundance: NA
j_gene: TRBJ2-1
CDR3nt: TGTGCCAGCAGTCTAAACCCGGGACAGGCAAGGGGTGAGCAGTTCTTC
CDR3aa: CASSLNPGQARGEQFF

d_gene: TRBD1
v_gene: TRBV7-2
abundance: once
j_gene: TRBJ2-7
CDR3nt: TGTGCCAGCAGCCACGGACAGGGAATCTACGAGCAGTACTTC
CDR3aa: CASSHGQGIYEQYF

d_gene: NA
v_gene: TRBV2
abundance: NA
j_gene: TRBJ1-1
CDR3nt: TGTGCCAGCAGTGCAGAGGAACCCACTGAAGCTTTCTTT
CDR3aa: CASSAEEPTEAFF

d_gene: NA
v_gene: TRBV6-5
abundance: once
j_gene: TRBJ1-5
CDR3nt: TGTGCCAGCAGTTACTCGAAGCGCGGGGGACAGCCCCAGCATTTT
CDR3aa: CASSYSKRGGQPQHF

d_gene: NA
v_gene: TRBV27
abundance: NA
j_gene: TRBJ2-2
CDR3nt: TGTGCCAGCAGTACGAACACCGGGGAGCTGTTTTTT
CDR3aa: CASSTNTGELFF

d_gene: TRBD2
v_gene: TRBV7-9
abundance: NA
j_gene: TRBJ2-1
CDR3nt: TGTGCCAGCAGCAGAAAGCGGGAGGGGGTCGATGAGCAGTTCTTC
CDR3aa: CASSRKREGVDEQFF

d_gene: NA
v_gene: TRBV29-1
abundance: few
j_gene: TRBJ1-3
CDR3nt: TGCAGCGCTATATCTGGAAACACCATATATTTT
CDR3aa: CSAISGNTIYF

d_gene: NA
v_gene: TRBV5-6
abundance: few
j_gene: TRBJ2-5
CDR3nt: TGTGCCAGCCTACCCGGCCCCCGCGGGACCCAAGAGACCCAGTACTTC
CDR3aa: CASLPGPRGTQETQYF

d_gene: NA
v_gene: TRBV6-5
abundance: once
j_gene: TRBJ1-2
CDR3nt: TGTGCCAGCAGTACGACGAGAGAGCCCTATGGCTACACCTTC
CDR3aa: CASSTTREPYGYTF

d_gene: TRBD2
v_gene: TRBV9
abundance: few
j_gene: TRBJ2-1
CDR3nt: TGTGCCAGCAGCGTAGCTCTGACTAGCGGGGAGCAGTTCTTC
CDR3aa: CASSVALTSGEQFF

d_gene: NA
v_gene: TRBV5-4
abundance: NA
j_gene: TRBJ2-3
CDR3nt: TGTGCCAGCAGCTTCAGAACGGGCACAGATACGCAGTATTTT
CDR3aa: CASSFRTGTDTQYF

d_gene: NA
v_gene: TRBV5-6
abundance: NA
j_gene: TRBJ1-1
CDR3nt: TGTGCCAGCAGCTTCAATTATAGGGTATCCACTGAAGCTTTCTTT
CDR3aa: CASSFNYRVSTEAFF

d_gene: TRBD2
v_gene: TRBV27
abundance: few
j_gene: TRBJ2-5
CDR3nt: TGTGCCAGCAGTTTACGACTAGCGGGAGGGCAGACCCAGTACTTC
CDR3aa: CASSLRLAGGQTQYF

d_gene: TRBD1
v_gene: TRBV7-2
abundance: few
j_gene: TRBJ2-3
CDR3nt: TGTGCCAGCAGAACGACAGGGGGTACAGATACGCAGTATTTT
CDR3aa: CASRTTGGTDTQYF

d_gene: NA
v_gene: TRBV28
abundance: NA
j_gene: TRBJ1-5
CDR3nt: TGTGCCAGTCTGACCCAGGGAGGTCAGCCCCAGCATTTT
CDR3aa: CASLTQGGQPQHF

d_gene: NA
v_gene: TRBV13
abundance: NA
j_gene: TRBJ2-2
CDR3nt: TGTGCCAGCAGCTTAGTTACTGTCACCGGGGAGCTGTTTTTT
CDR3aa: CASSLVTVTGELFF

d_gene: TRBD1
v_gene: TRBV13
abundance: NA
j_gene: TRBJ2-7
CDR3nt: TGTGCCAGCAGCACCCGACAGGGTCTCACCTACGAGCAGTACTTC
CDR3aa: CASSTRQGLTYEQYF

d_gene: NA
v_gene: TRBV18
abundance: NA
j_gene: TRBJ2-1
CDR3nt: TGTGCCAGCTCACCATCCGGGACCTCATACCCGTTCTTC
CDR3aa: CASSPSGTSYPFF

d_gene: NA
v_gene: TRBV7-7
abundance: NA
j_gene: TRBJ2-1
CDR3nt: TGTGCTAGCAGCTTAGTCATCGGGAATGAGCAGTTCTTC
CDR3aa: CASSLVIGNEQFF